Shown below are 30 T cell receptor beta chains from a single sample sequenced in a study of STAT5B mutations in CD4+ large granular lymphocyte leukemia. Method: immunoSEQ multiplex PCR; TCRdb's copy keeps in-frame clones and lacks some. Here the sample spans 40,000 or so clones, over 70% being singletons. The sample comprised CD4+ T cells from blood buffy coats. The receptors come from a human donor in good health.

This chain links TRBV6-6 with TRBJ1-3; tentatively, D is TRBD1 (5 bases). V was cut by 6 bases and J by 4 bases, with 10 bases left in between. The germline V gene has CDR1 MNHNY and CDR2 SVGAGI (reference sequence). The CDR3 covers 13 residues. The CDR3 loop is CASSPRDGNTIYF. The CDR3 bases are TGTGCCAGCAGCCCAAGGGACGGAAACACCATATATTTT.

The V and J genes are TRBV18 and TRBJ1-1, with D unresolved. The V gene's germline CDR1 is KGHSH and CDR2 LQKENI. The CDR3 has 13 amino acids. Trimming cost V 6 bases and J 3 bases, with 11 bases left between them. Here the CDR3 DNA reads TGTGCCAGCTCGGGAGGGAGGGACACTGAAGCTTTCTTT. Translation: CASSGGRDTEAFF.

V is TRBV7-8 and J is TRBJ2-5; D gene uncertain. V was shortened by 5 bases and J by 2 bases, with 12 bases between the two germline ends. Germline CDR1 reads SGHVS; CDR2 reads FQNEAQ. The length of the CDR3 is 14 residues. The CDR3: CASSPSAKQETQYF. DNA of the CDR3: TGTGCCAGCAGCCCCTCAGCTAAACAAGAGACCCAGTACTTC.

In this sample, this clone turned up once. The J gene is TRBJ1-6, the V gene TRBV6-6, with 8 bases identical to TRBD1. Germline CDR1 and CDR2: MNHNY and SVGAGI (reference sequence). This CDR3 is 15 amino acids long. Germline trimming cut 5 bases from V and 5 bases from J; bases unmatched to any gene: 5. For the CDR3, the DNA is TGTGCCAGCAGTGACCGGACAGGGCATAATTCACCCCTCCACTTT. Its translation: CASSDRTGHNSPLHF.

The V gene is TRBV19, the J gene TRBJ1-1; D ambiguous. Trimming left V 4 bases short and J 7 bases short, with 10 bases between. CDR1 LNHDA and CDR2 SQIVND come from the germline V gene (reference sequence). This CDR3 spans 12 amino acids. CDR3 loop: CASSSRRGEAFF. CDR3 bases: TGTGCCAGTAGTAGTCGTCGAGGTGAAGCTTTCTTT.

The chain has TRBV19 and TRBJ2-5; D may be TRBD2 (5 bases). V dropped 5 bases and J dropped 2 bases, with 9 bases sitting between them. The germline gives CDR1 LNHDA, CDR2 SQIVND (reference sequence). This CDR3 comprises 13 residues. The CDR3 sequence: CASSELEQETQYF. The CDR3 DNA is TGTGCCAGTAGTGAACTAGAACAAGAGACCCAGTACTTC.

The gene calls are TRBV19 and TRBJ1-2; TRBD1 agrees at 9 bases. There are 13 residues in the CDR3. V dropped 10 bases and J dropped 4; count of bases not matched to a gene: 7. Germline values: CDR1 LNHDA, CDR2 SQIVND (reference sequence). CDR3 sequence: CAIYTGGGYGYTF. The CDR3, as DNA: TGTGCCATCTATACAGGGGGCGGCTATGGCTACACCTTC.

The chain employs TRBV10-3 and TRBJ2-7; 8 nucleotides match TRBD1. The CDR3 extends over 14 amino acids. Germline CDR1 ENHRY, CDR2 SYGVKD. Trimming removed 5 bases from V and 5 bases from J; junction bases left unmatched: 8. The CDR3 DNA reads as TGTGCCATCAGTCTTAGAGACAGGGGCCACGAGCAGTACTTC. Residues: CAISLRDRGHEQYF.

V is TRBV7-9 and J is TRBJ2-5; 12 nucleotides match TRBD2. Germline V gene lookup returns CDR1 SEHNR and CDR2 FQNEAQ (reference sequence). Losses at the gene ends were 4 bases for V and 5 bases for J; bases not matched to a gene: 8. The CDR3 contains 16 residues. The DNA of the CDR3 is TGTGCCAGCAGCTCCCAACTAGCGGGAGGATGGGAGACCCAGTACTTC. The encoded protein is CASSSQLAGGWETQYF.

The chain carries TRBV18 and TRBJ1-2; the D gene is possibly TRBD1 (5 bases). Germline CDR1 and CDR2: KGHSH and LQKENI. The CDR3 totals 13 residues. Trimming took 5 bases from V and 1 from J, leaving 8 bases between them. Written as DNA, the CDR3 is TGTGCCAGCTCATCTGACAGTAACTATGGCTACACCTTC. It codes for CASSSDSNYGYTF.

The chain employs TRBV30 and TRBJ1-5; perhaps TRBD1 as D (6 bases). Germline lookup yields CDR1 GTSNPN and CDR2 SVGIG (reference sequence). This CDR3 spans 13 amino acids. The V end lost 3 bases, the J end lost 3 bases, and 9 bases lay between the germline ends. DNA of the CDR3: TGTGCCTGGAGGAGGGACAACAATCAGCCCCAGCATTTT. It codes for CAWRRDNNQPQHF. Based on the CDR3 plus reference TRBV30 and TRBJ1-5, the full variable domain is SQTIHQWPATLVQPVGSPLSLECTVEGTSNPNLYWYRQAAGRGLQLLFYSVGIGQISSEVPQNLSASRPQDRQFILSSKKLLLSDSGFYLCAWRRDNNQPQHFGDGTRLSIL.

This clone appeared once. The chain recombines TRBV9 with TRBJ2-7; D is ambiguous. V lost 4 bases to trimming and J lost 3 bases, with 11 bases between them. The germline gives CDR1 SGDLS, CDR2 YYNGEE. This CDR3 has 13 amino acids. In DNA form, the CDR3 reads TGTGCCAGCAGCCCGAGCGTAGACTACGAGCAGTACTTC. Its protein product is CASSPSVDYEQYF. Supplemented by reference TRBV9 and TRBJ2-7, the full variable domain reads DSGVTQTPKHLITATGQRVTLRCSPRSGDLSVYWYQQSLDQGLQFLIQYYNGEERAKGNILERFSAQQFPDLHSELNLSSLELGDSALYFCASSPSVDYEQYFGPGTRLTVT.

This chain uses TRBV4-1 with TRBJ1-1; D remains ambiguous. This CDR3 is built from 17 residues. CDR1 and CDR2 (germline): MGHRA, YSYEKL. The V end lost 7 bases, the J end lost 2 bases, and 23 bases lay between the germline ends. CDR3 residues: CASTRIGTQRRNTEAFF. The CDR3 bases are TGCGCCAGCACCCGAATAGGTACACAAAGGAGAAACACTGAAGCTTTCTTT.

The rearrangement links TRBV7-9 to TRBJ2-7; 12 positions agree with TRBD1. CDR1 and CDR2 from the germline V gene are SEHNR and FQNEAQ (reference sequence). The V segment lost 8 bases and the J segment 2 bases; nucleotides outside the gene matches: 16. This CDR3 is 18 amino acids long. Written as DNA, the CDR3 is TGTGCCAGCGGGAGAGGGACAGGGGGCCCTTTGGGGCCCTACGAGCAGTACTTC. Translation gives CASGRGTGGPLGPYEQYF.

The chain employs TRBV18 and TRBJ1-1; D gene uncertain. The V gene lost 3 bases and the J gene lost 1 base, with 9 bases spanning the gap. Germline CDR1 reads KGHSH; CDR2 reads LQKENI. The CDR3 covers 14 residues. For the CDR3, the DNA is TGTGCCAGCTCACCGTCGGAGGGGAACACTGAAGCTTTCTTT. Residues: CASSPSEGNTEAFF. Complete variable domain (other parts from reference TRBV18 and TRBJ1-1): NAGVMQNPRHLVRRRGQEARLRCSPMKGHSHVYWYRQLPEEGLKFMVYLQKENIIDESGMPKERFSAEFPKEGPSILRIQQVVRGDSAAYFCASSPSEGNTEAFFGQGTRLTVV.

The V gene is TRBV29-1, the J gene TRBJ2-1; TRBD1 agrees at 7 bases. The ends lost 7 bases at V and 9 bases at J; junction bases unmatched: 9. CDR1 SQVTM and CDR2 ANQGSEA come from the germline V gene. This CDR3 is 12 amino acids long. The CDR3 spells CSAQGLAGEQFF. CDR3 DNA: TGCAGCGCACAGGGGCTCGCGGGTGAGCAGTTCTTC.

The chain couples TRBV29-1 to TRBJ1-1; D gene ambiguous. Germline V gene data show CDR1 as SQVTM and CDR2 as ANQGSEA. Trimming removed 4 bases at V and 5 bases at J, with 14 bases between. The CDR3 is 13 residues long. In DNA form, the CDR3 reads TGCAGCGTTGCCGGCCTCGTGGGAACTGAAGCTTTCTTT. The encoded protein is CSVAGLVGTEAFF. The whole variable domain, filled in from reference TRBV29-1 and TRBJ1-1, reads SAVISQKPSRDICQRGTSLTIQCQVDSQVTMMFWYRQQPGQSLTLIATANQGSEATYESGFVIDKFPISRPNLTFSTLTVSNMSPEDSSIYLCSVAGLVGTEAFFGQGTRLTVV.

This clone was detected only once. V is TRBV11-2 and J is TRBJ2-1, with 11 bases lining up with TRBD2. The germline V gene encodes CDR1 SGHAT and CDR2 FQNNGV. CDR3 length equals 15 residues. The trim removed 2 bases at V and 10 bases at J, leaving 7 bases unmatched. The CDR3 DNA is TGTGCCAGCAGCTTAAATAGCGGGGGGGCACGGGAGCAGTTCTTC. As protein: CASSLNSGGAREQFF.

This chain uses TRBV5-1 with TRBJ1-4; perhaps TRBD1 as D (5 bases). V lost 0 bases, J lost 7 bases, and 7 bases lay in between. The CDR3 spans 13 residues. The V gene's germline CDR1 is SGHRS and CDR2 YFSETQ. For the CDR3, the DNA is TGCGCCAGCAGCTTGGGACAGTCTGAAAAACTGTTTTTT. It yields the protein CASSLGQSEKLFF.

V is TRBV5-4 and J is TRBJ1-2, with a weak D call TRBD1 (6 bases). Between the trimmed V and J ends, which lost 4 bases and 7 bases, there was a span of 14 bases. CDR1 SGHNT and CDR2 YYREEE come from the germline V gene (reference sequence). The CDR3 sequence is 13 residues long. The CDR3 loop is CASSDPQGFGYTF. In DNA form, the CDR3 reads TGTGCCAGCAGCGACCCACAGGGATTTGGCTACACCTTC.

This clone appeared a single time. The chain has TRBV6-6 and TRBJ2-2; TRBD1 might be the D (5 bases). The CDR3 loop spans 16 amino acids. Trimming stripped 0 bases from V and 3 bases from J, with 11 bases between. CDR1 MNHNY and CDR2 SVGAGI come from the germline V gene (reference sequence). DNA for the CDR3: TGTGCCAGCAGTTACTCTCTTCTAGGGGACACCGGGGAGCTGTTTTTT. This translates into CASSYSLLGDTGELFF.

This clone appeared once. V gene TRBV14 combines with J gene TRBJ2-7; D is possibly TRBD1 (7 bases). CDR1 is SGHDN and CDR2 is FVKESK in the germline V gene. The CDR3 is 16 residues long. V was clipped by 4 bases and J by 4 bases, with 20 bases between them. The CDR3 DNA sequence: TGTGCCAGCAGCCCCTATCGCGGGACAGAGACGTACGAGCAGTACTTC. Its translation is CASSPYRGTETYEQYF.

The chain recombines TRBV6-5 with TRBJ2-7; D is undetermined. Per the germline V gene, CDR1 is MNHEY and CDR2 is SVGAGI. Trimming shortened V by 2 bases and J by 0 bases, and 8 bases separated the two germline ends. This CDR3 comprises 14 residues. The CDR3: CASSYRRNSYEQYF. For the CDR3, the DNA is TGTGCCAGCAGTTACCGCAGGAACTCCTACGAGCAGTACTTC.

The chain is built from TRBV4-3 and TRBJ2-5, with D tentatively TRBD1 (6 bases). Trimming pared 4 bases from V and 3 bases from J, leaving 18 bases between. Germline V gene lookup returns CDR1 LGHNA and CDR2 YSLEER. The CDR3 is 16 amino acids. Here the CDR3 reads CASSLRLRGQEETQYF. The DNA for the CDR3 is TGCGCCAGCAGCCTCCGTCTAAGGGGACAAGAAGAGACCCAGTACTTC.

This rearrangement joins TRBV7-2 to TRBJ2-3; D is unresolved. Trimming removed 7 bases at V and 1 base at J, with 12 bases between. The germline CDR1 and CDR2 sequences are SGHTA and FQGNSA. This CDR3 has 14 residues. The CDR3: CASTWAPGTDTQYF. The DNA for the CDR3 is TGTGCCAGCACCTGGGCGCCGGGCACAGATACGCAGTATTTT. The full variable domain, in which reference TRBV7-2 and TRBJ2-3 provide the parts outside the CDR3, is GAGVSQSPSNKVTEKGKDVELRCDPISGHTALYWYRQSLGQGLEFLIYFQGNSAPDKSGLPSDRFSAERTGGSVSTLTIQRTQQEDSAVYLCASTWAPGTDTQYFGPGTRLTVL.

The chain employs TRBV5-1 and TRBJ2-5; TRBD1 agrees at 9 bases. Germline V gene lookup returns CDR1 SGHRS and CDR2 YFSETQ. The CDR3 runs 15 residues. V lost 3 bases to trimming and J lost 5 bases; unmatched junction nucleotides: 8. CDR3 region: CASSSIGDRGETQYF. CDR3 sequence (DNA): TGCGCCAGCAGCTCCATTGGTGACAGGGGGGAGACCCAGTACTTC.

This chain links TRBV6-6 with TRBJ1-3; D unresolved. The CDR3 consists of 14 residues. V dropped 1 base and J dropped 0 bases, with 4 bases sitting between them. In germline, CDR1 is MNHNY, CDR2 SVGAGI (reference sequence). The CDR3 region has the DNA TGTGCCAGCAGTTACTTGGCCTCTGGAAACACCATATATTTT. Translated, it gives CASSYLASGNTIYF.

The V and J genes are TRBV7-2 and TRBJ2-7; D is unresolved. V was cut by 5 bases and J by 4 bases, with 9 bases left in between. Germline V gene sequence: CDR1 SGHTA, CDR2 FQGNSA. This CDR3 comprises 12 residues. DNA of the CDR3: TGTGCCAGCAGCCTATTGGGGTACGAGCAGTACTTC. Its protein is CASSLLGYEQYF.

The rearrangement links TRBV5-4 to TRBJ2-5; TRBD2 agrees at 13 bases. V was clipped by 0 bases and J by 2 bases; unmatched bases: 1. CDR3 length: 16 amino acids. Germline loops: CDR1 SGHNT, CDR2 YYREEE (reference sequence). This chain's CDR3 is CASSLGGLAGQETQYF. CDR3 nucleotides: TGTGCCAGCAGCTTGGGGGGACTAGCGGGGCAAGAGACCCAGTACTTC.

This clone was counted once. The chain is built from TRBV4-1 and TRBJ2-5; unclear D gene. Trimming took 4 bases from V and 1 from J, leaving 7 bases between them. Germline CDR1 is MGHRA and CDR2 is YSYEKL. The length of the CDR3 is 13 residues. In nucleotides, the CDR3 is TGCGCCAGCAGCCGAGCGTCCCAAGAGACCCAGTACTTC. It translates to CASSRASQETQYF.